One and the same sample provided the 21 T cell receptor beta chains below, sequenced in a study of blood T cell repertoires in COVID-19. Libraries were prepared by immunoSEQ multiplex PCR; TCRdb keeps only in-frame clonotypes and omits some of them. Among a few hundred thousand clones, around 87% were seen once, and the ten largest hold 7.1%. Input material: peripheral blood. The receptor source for this set is a woman in her 70s with active or convalescent COVID-19.

The genes are TRBV2 and TRBJ1-2, with 7 positions matching TRBD1. The germline CDR1 and CDR2 sequences are SNHLY and FYNNEI. This CDR3 contains 15 residues. J was trimmed by 3 bases and V by 7 bases; bases with no gene match: 11. The CDR3 nucleotides read TGTGCCAGCACTTTCACCGACAGGGCGGACTATGGCTACACCTTC. This gives the protein CASTFTDRADYGYTF.

The rearrangement uses TRBV25-1 and TRBJ1-1; tentatively, D is TRBD1 (6 bases). Trimming took off 0 bases at V and 8 bases at J, with 10 bases between the two ends. The CDR3 runs to 13 residues. Germline CDR1 and CDR2: MGHDK and SYGVNS. CDR3 bases: TGTGCCAGCAGTGAATATACGGGGACAGAAGCTTTCTTT. This sequence encodes CASSEYTGTEAFF.

CDR3 sequence reads: CASSEDRVITGELFF. CDR3 DNA: TGTGCCAGCAGCGAGGACAGGGTTATCACCGGGGAGCTGTTTTTT. The rearrangement uses TRBV7-2 and TRBJ2-2; TRBD1 agrees at 8 bases. The V segment lost 5 bases and the J segment 4 bases; nucleotides outside the gene matches: 6. Germline V gives CDR1 SGHTA, CDR2 FQGNSA. This CDR3 region has 15 residues. Drawing the rest from reference TRBV7-2 and TRBJ2-2, the complete variable domain is GAGVSQSPSNKVTEKGKDVELRCDPISGHTALYWYRQSLGQGLEFLIYFQGNSAPDKSGLPSDRFSAERTGGSVSTLTIQRTQQEDSAVYLCASSEDRVITGELFFGEGSRLTVL.

This chain joins TRBV7-8 and TRBJ2-7; 8 bases align to TRBD2. This CDR3 region has 15 residues. The V gene's germline CDR1 is SGHVS and CDR2 FQNEAQ. V gave up 4 bases and J gave up 3 bases; unmatched junction bases: 8. CDR3 protein: CASSSGLGGVYEQYF. Written as DNA, the CDR3 is TGTGCCAGCAGCTCGGGACTAGGAGGAGTCTACGAGCAGTACTTC.

This clone was seen just once. CDR3 protein: CASSPLGGGQPQHF. The CDR3 coding sequence is TGTGCCAGTAGTCCCCTAGGAGGCGGTCAGCCCCAGCATTTT. The J gene is TRBJ1-5, the V gene TRBV19; D gene unclear. Germline CDR1 is LNHDA and CDR2 is SQIVND (reference sequence). V lost 5 bases to trimming and J lost 6 bases, with 14 bases between them. The CDR3 loop spans 14 amino acids.

The CDR3 is CASGATGDGGYTF. The CDR3 nucleotides read TGTGCCAGCGGAGCGACAGGGGACGGTGGCTACACCTTC. This chain uses TRBV12-3 or TRBV12-4 with TRBJ1-2, with TRBD1 matching 8 bases. The trim removed 8 bases at V and 7 bases at J, leaving 9 bases unmatched. The CDR3 has 13 residues.

For the CDR3, the DNA is TGCGCCAGCAGTGGACAGGGGGGCGGGGAGCTGTTTTTT. Translated: CASSGQGGGELFF. The chain recombines TRBV10-2 with TRBJ2-2, with 9 positions matching TRBD1. V lost 4 bases to trimming and J lost 7 bases; unmatched junction nucleotides: 1. The germline V gene has CDR1 WSHSY and CDR2 SAAADI. This CDR3 spans 13 amino acids.

V is TRBV7-3 and J is TRBJ1-6; possible D gene TRBD1, 5 bases. Trimming pared 0 bases from V and 6 bases from J, leaving 9 bases between. Germline V gene data show CDR1 as SGHTA and CDR2 as FQGTGA. The CDR3 is made up of 15 amino acids. The CDR3 loop is CASSLTAGLNSPLHF. CDR3 coding DNA: TGTGCCAGCAGCTTAACGGCAGGGCTTAATTCACCCCTCCACTTT. The whole variable domain, remainder taken from reference TRBV7-3 and TRBJ1-6, is GAGVSQTPSNKVTEKGKYVELRCDPISGHTALYWYRQSLGQGPEFLIYFQGTGAADDSGLPNDRFFAVRPEGSVSTLKIQRTERGDSAVYLCASSLTAGLNSPLHFGNGTRLTVT.

This clone was recorded once. Here the CDR3 DNA reads TGTGCCAGCAGCTTACCCGGACAGGGGAGCTACGAGCAGTACTTC. This sequence encodes CASSLPGQGSYEQYF. The genes are TRBV7-9 and TRBJ2-7; TRBD1 matches 9 bases. Trimming took 2 bases from V and 3 from J; bases not matched to a gene: 5. The germline V gene has CDR1 SEHNR and CDR2 FQNEAQ (reference sequence). This CDR3 comprises 15 residues.

The table lists this clone with a count of one. The rearrangement links TRBV7-8 to TRBJ1-1, with a tentative D call TRBD1 (6 bases). V was pared by 10 bases and J by 1 base, with 10 bases between. Per germline, CDR1 SGHVS and CDR2 FQNEAQ. CDR3 size: 12 residues. The CDR3 region is CATLGGNTEAFF. In DNA form, the CDR3 reads TGTGCCACTCTAGGGGGGAACACTGAAGCTTTCTTT.

The chain joins TRBV18 to TRBJ1-3; D gene uncertain. This CDR3 is 17 amino acids long. V lost 1 base and J 0 bases, leaving 13 bases between the germline ends. Germline-derived CDR1 and CDR2 are KGHSH and LQKENI. CDR3 residues: CASSPRTDGFSGNTIYF. The CDR3 DNA reads TGTGCCAGCTCACCACGCACCGACGGGTTCTCTGGAAACACCATATATTTT.

In this sample, this clone turned up a few times. This chain connects TRBV19 to TRBJ1-1, with D hard to call. Germline CDR1 and CDR2: LNHDA and SQIVND (reference sequence). Trimming pared 6 bases from V and 8 bases from J, leaving 19 bases between. The CDR3 has 14 amino acids. CDR3 in amino acids: CASSRQAGRIEAFF. CDR3 nucleotide sequence: TGTGCCAGTAGCCGGCAGGCTGGCAGAATAGAAGCTTTCTTT.

The V call is TRBV6-2 or TRBV6-3, the J call TRBJ1-5; 8 bases align to TRBD1. Germline CDR1 and CDR2: MNHEY and SVGEGT. V lost 10 bases, J lost 6 bases, and 14 bases stayed unmatched. CDR3 length: 15 residues. DNA for the CDR3: TGTGCCACCCGTTATGAGACAGGGGTTGTTCAGCCCCAGCATTTT. Translation: CATRYETGVVQPQHF.

The chain is built from TRBV25-1 and TRBJ1-4; no firm D call. The CDR3 length is 15 residues. V was shortened by 3 bases and J by 2 bases, with 10 bases between the two germline ends. Germline V lookup: CDR1 MGHDK, CDR2 SYGVNS. CDR3 nucleotides: TGTGCCAGCAGTGAGTACGAGGGCACTAATGAAAAACTGTTTTTT. This translates into CASSEYEGTNEKLFF.

This sequence joins TRBV13 and TRBJ2-2; tentatively, D is TRBD1 (5 bases). CDR3 length: 16 residues. Per the germline V gene, CDR1 is PRHDT and CDR2 is FYEKMQ (reference sequence). V was cut by 3 bases and J by 7 bases, with 18 bases left in between. CDR3 protein: CASSFSRRATIGELFF. CDR3 nucleotides: TGTGCCAGCAGCTTCTCCCGCAGGGCAACAATCGGGGAGCTGTTTTTT.

The V call is TRBV9, the J call TRBJ1-2; 8 bases align to TRBD1. Trimming at V came to 4 bases and at J to 5 bases, leaving 10 bases not matched to a gene. Germline V gives CDR1 SGDLS, CDR2 YYNGEE. This CDR3 contains 15 residues. The CDR3 protein is CASSIQGQGSYGYTF. CDR3 coding DNA: TGTGCCAGCAGCATCCAAGGACAGGGTTCTTATGGCTACACCTTC. The full variable domain, with the rest looked up from reference TRBV9 and TRBJ1-2, is DSGVTQTPKHLITATGQRVTLRCSPRSGDLSVYWYQQSLDQGLQFLIQYYNGEERAKGNILERFSAQQFPDLHSELNLSSLELGDSALYFCASSIQGQGSYGYTFGSGTRLTVV.

The chain couples TRBV5-1 to TRBJ2-3; tentatively, D is TRBD1 (5 bases). This CDR3 is 15 amino acids long. The V gene lost 1 base and the J gene lost 1 base, with 10 bases spanning the gap. Germline-derived CDR1 and CDR2 are SGHRS and YFSETQ. The CDR3 DNA follows: TGCGCCAGCAGCTTGACAGGAGAACGCACAGATACGCAGTATTTT. Translation: CASSLTGERTDTQYF.

This chain joins TRBV3-1 (or the pseudogene TRBV3-2) and TRBJ1-5, with 7 positions matching TRBD1. Germline values: CDR1 LGHDT, CDR2 YNNKEL (reference sequence). V shed 4 bases, J shed 3 bases, and the junction held 3 bases outside the gene matches. The CDR3 sequence is 14 residues long. CDR3 residues: CASSRDSYNQPQHF. Here the CDR3 DNA reads TGTGCCAGCAGCCGGGACAGCTACAATCAGCCCCAGCATTTT.

This clone was detected once. V gene TRBV11-2 combines with J gene TRBJ1-2; D gene unclear. Trimming cost V 6 bases and J 1 base, with 15 bases left between them. Germline V gene sequence: CDR1 SGHAT, CDR2 FQNNGV. There are 15 residues in the CDR3. The CDR3 is CASSLSGRGNYGYTF. DNA for the CDR3: TGTGCCAGCAGTCTATCAGGACGGGGTAACTATGGCTACACCTTC.

The chain carries TRBV2 and TRBJ1-1; possible D gene TRBD1, 5 bases. From germline, CDR1 is SNHLY and CDR2 FYNNEI. The V and J ends lost 2 bases and 3 bases respectively, with 13 bases between them. The CDR3 has 15 residues. CDR3 nucleotide sequence: TGTGCCAGCAGTGAACAGTTAAGGGGATACACTGAAGCTTTCTTT. Translating it yields CASSEQLRGYTEAFF.

CDR3 protein: CASSYSMAPGGSLTGANVLTF. For the CDR3, the DNA is TGTGCCAGCAGTTACTCGATGGCCCCGGGAGGCAGCCTGACTGGGGCCAACGTCCTGACTTTC. The chain uses TRBV6-2 or TRBV6-3 and TRBJ2-6; 7 nucleotides match TRBD2. Germline CDR1 and CDR2: MNHEY and SVGEGT. This CDR3 contains 21 residues. Trimming took 0 bases from V and 2 from J; bases not matched to a gene: 16.